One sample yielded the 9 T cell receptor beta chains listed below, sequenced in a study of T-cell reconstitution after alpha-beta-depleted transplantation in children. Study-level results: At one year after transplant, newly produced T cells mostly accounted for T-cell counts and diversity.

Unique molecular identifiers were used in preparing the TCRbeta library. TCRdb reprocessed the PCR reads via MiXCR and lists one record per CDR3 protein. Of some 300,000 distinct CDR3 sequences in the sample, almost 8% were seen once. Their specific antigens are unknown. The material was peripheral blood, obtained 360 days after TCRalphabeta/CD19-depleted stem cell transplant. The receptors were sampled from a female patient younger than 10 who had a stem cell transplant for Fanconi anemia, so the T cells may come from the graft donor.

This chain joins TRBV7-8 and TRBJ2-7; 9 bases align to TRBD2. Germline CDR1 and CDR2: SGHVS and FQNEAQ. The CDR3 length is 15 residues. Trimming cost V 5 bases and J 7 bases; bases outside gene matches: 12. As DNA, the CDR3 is TGTGCCAGCAGCCCCAGTGCGGGGGGGGCCTGGGAGCAGTACTTC. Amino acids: CASSPSAGGAWEQYF.

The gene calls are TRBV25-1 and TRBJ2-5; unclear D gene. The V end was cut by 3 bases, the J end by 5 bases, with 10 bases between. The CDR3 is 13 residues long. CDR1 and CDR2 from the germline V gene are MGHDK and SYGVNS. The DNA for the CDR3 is TGTGCCAGCAGTGAGGGTAGTCGGGAGACCCAGTACTTC. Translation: CASSEGSRETQYF.

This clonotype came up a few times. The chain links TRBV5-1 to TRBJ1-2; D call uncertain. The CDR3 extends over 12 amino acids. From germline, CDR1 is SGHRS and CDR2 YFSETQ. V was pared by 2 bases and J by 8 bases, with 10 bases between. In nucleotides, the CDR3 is TGCGCCAGCAGCTTATCGCAGGAAGGCTACACCTTC. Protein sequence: CASSLSQEGYTF.

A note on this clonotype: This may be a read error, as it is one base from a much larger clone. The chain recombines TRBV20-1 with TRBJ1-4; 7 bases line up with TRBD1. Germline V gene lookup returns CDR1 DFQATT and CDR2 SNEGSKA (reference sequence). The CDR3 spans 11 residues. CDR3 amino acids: CSARLGEGASF. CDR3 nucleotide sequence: TGCAGTGCTAGGTTGGGAGAGGGGGCTTCTTTT.

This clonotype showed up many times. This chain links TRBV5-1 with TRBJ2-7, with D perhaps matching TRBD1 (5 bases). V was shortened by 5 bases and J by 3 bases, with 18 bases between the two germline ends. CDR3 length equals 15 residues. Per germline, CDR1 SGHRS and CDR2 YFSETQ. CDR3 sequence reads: CASSYVTGSLYEQYV. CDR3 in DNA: TGCGCCAGCAGTTACGTAACAGGTTCCCTCTACGAGCAGTACGTC.

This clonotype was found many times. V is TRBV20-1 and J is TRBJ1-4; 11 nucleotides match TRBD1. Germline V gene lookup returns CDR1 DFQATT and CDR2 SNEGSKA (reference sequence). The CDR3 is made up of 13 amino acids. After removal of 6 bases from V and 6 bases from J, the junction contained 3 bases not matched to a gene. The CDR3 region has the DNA TGCAGTGCCCCGGGACAGGGGGATGAAAAACTGTTTTTT. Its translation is CSAPGQGDEKLFF.

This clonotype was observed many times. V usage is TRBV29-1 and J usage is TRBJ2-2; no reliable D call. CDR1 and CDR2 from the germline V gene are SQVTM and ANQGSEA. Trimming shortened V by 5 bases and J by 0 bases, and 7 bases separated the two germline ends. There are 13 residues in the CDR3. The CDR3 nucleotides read TGCAGCGTTCTGTCAGCGAACACCGGGGAGCTGTTTTTT. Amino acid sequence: CSVLSANTGELFF.

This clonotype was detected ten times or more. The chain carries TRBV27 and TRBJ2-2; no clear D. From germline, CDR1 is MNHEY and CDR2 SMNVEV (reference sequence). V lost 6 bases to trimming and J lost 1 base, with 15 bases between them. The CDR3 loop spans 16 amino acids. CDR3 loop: CASSNVFRRNTGELFF. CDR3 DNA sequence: TGTGCCAGCAGCAACGTATTTAGGCGGAACACCGGGGAGCTGTTTTTT.

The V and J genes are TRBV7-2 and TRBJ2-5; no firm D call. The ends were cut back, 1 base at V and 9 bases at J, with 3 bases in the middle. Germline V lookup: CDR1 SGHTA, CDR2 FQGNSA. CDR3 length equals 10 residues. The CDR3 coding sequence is TGTGCCAGCAGCTTAGGTTCCCAGTACTTC. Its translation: CASSLGSQYF. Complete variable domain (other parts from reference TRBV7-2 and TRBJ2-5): GAGVSQSPSNKVTEKGKDVELRCDPISGHTALYWYRQSLGQGLEFLIYFQGNSAPDKSGLPSDRFSAERTGGSVSTLTIQRTQQEDSAVYLCASSLGSQYFGPGTRLLVL.